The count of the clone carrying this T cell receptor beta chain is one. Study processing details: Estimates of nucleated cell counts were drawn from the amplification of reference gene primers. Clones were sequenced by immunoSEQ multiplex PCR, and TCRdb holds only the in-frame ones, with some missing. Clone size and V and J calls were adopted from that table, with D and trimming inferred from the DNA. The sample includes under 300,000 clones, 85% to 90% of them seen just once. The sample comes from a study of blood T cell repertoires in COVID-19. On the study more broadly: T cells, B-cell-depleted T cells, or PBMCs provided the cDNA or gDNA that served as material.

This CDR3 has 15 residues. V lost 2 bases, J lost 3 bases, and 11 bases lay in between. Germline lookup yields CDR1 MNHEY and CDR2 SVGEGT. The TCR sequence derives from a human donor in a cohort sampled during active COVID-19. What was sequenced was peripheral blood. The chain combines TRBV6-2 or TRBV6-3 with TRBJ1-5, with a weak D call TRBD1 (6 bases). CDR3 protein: CASSYTDRHNQPQHF. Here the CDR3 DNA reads TGTGCCAGCAGTTACACGGACAGACACAATCAGCCCCAGCATTTT.